This T cell receptor beta chain was found in a study of T cell responses to AZD1222 COVID-19 vaccine. A word on this clone: Its specificity is unknown.

Assay: immunoSEQ multiplex PCR; the TCRdb copy retains only in-frame clones and omits some. The sample gives around 90,000 clones, approximately 86% of which show up once; roughly 6.5% is in the top ten. The CDR3 totals 16 residues. Per the germline V gene, CDR1 is MNHEY and CDR2 is SMNVEV (reference sequence). V was pared by 5 bases and J by 6 bases, with 22 bases between. Whole-study results and caveats: Seropositive status at baseline applied to only 5 to 7 AZD1222 recipients. Receipt of two AZD1222 doses was followed by a rise in Spike-specific TCR breadth and depth. Repertoire sampling was restricted to post-peak T cell response timepoints. The donors showed a predominance of white British ancestry and of females, with possible underestimation of clonal diversity.

The V and J genes are TRBV27 and TRBJ1-2; D is uncertain. The clonotype originates from an adult in good health. Sequencing was performed on peripheral blood, taken on day 0 of AZD1222 vaccination. DNA of the CDR3: TGTGCCAGCAGTGTCGGCCAATACCCTTTTAAGGATGGCTACACCTTC. It yields the protein CASSVGQYPFKDGYTF.